The present T cell receptor beta chain was sequenced within a study of beta chain features in type 1 diabetes. Study-wide results and limits: There was a moderate but significant shortening of TCRB CDR3s in all four CD4+ subsets of Type 1 diabetes patients.

The whole isolated RNA underwent reverse transcription, so sequencing captured expressed TCRB transcripts. Using immunoSEQ multiplex PCR, the repertoire was profiled, and TCRdb retains in-frame clones only, with some absent. The repertoire holds approximately 160,000 clones, with 50% to 70% as singletons. Of note for this clone: Antigen specificity is unknown.

The origin of this receptor is a man aged 30 to 39 with type 1 diabetes. The sequenced sample was naive CD4+ T cells from blood.

CDR3 amino acids: CASSQDPRQPLAKNIQYF. The CDR3 bases are TGCGCCAGCAGCCAAGATCCCCGACAGCCATTAGCCAAAAACATTCAGTACTTC. The chain is built from TRBV4-1 and TRBJ2-4; D perhaps matches TRBD1 (5 bases). Germline CDR1 MGHRA, CDR2 YSYEKL. CDR3 length: 18 residues. The V end lost 0 bases, the J end lost 0 bases, and 15 bases lay between the germline ends.